This entry concerns a single T cell receptor (beta chain). Its matching antigen is unknown. V lost 7 bases, J lost 0 bases, and 2 bases stayed unmatched. The CDR3 has 13 amino acids. The V gene's germline CDR1 is MDHEN and CDR2 SYDVKM. These data are taken from a study of shared clonotypes between healthy human individuals. General observations from the study: Sampling used blood alone; tissue repertoires probably differ.

The protocol was immunoSEQ multiplex PCR, while the TCRdb copy is restricted to in-frame clones and leaves out a portion. Of 500,000 to 650,000 clones listed, roughly four fifths were seen once; the top ten hold more than 10%. Healthy and HIV-negative, the adult donors had no recent acute infections or vaccinations. Adults of Caucasian background living in Nashville, Tennessee made up all donors. The source is a woman aged 40 to 50 in good health. Some clones in this sample may be carry-over from other donors' samples. Material for sequencing was PBMCs. V is TRBV28 and J is TRBJ1-1; 7 bases map to TRBD1. The CDR3 protein is CASTGQVNTEAFF. The CDR3 DNA sequence: TGTGCCAGCACAGGACAGGTGAACACTGAAGCTTTCTTT.